These 20 T cell receptor beta chains came from one sample sequenced in a study of memory CD4+ T cells and cytomegalovirus serostatus. Assay: immunoSEQ multiplex PCR; the TCRdb copy retains only in-frame clones and omits some. Seen here are about 92,000 clones, about four fifths observed once, and the top ten hold 3.6%. The sort gate was single viable CD3+CD4+CD8-CD45RO+ cells for memory CD4+ T cells. Sequencing input: memory CD4+ T cells from blood. These receptors all stem from an adult in good health and CMV-seropositive.

This sequence joins TRBV27 and TRBJ2-7; D is ambiguous. Germline CDR1 MNHEY, CDR2 SMNVEV (reference sequence). The CDR3 extends over 13 amino acids. Trimming took 3 bases from V and 3 from J, leaving 9 bases between them. The CDR3 loop reads CASSLEVNYEQYF. The CDR3 DNA sequence: TGTGCCAGCAGTTTGGAAGTAAACTACGAGCAGTACTTC.

This chain joins TRBV9 and TRBJ1-4; D might be TRBD1 (6 bases). V was clipped by 0 bases and J by 6 bases, with 18 bases between them. The CDR3 has 17 amino acids. CDR1 is SGDLS and CDR2 is YYNGEE in the germline V gene. In DNA form, the CDR3 reads TGTGCCAGCAGCGTAGGGTTCCAGGGGACCATAGATGAAAAACTGTTTTTT. Its protein is CASSVGFQGTIDEKLFF.

This clone showed up just a few times. The chain has TRBV30 and TRBJ1-2; 7 bases are a match to TRBD1. The trim removed 4 bases at V and 8 bases at J, leaving 10 bases unmatched. The CDR3 runs to 13 residues. CDR1 is GTSNPN, CDR2 SVGIG, per germline (reference sequence). The CDR3 nucleotides are TGTGCCTGGACGGGACAGTTCGTGGGCGGCTACACCTTC. Translation gives CAWTGQFVGGYTF.

The chain uses TRBV28 and TRBJ1-1; D may be TRBD1 (5 bases). Per the germline V gene, CDR1 is MDHEN and CDR2 is SYDVKM. Between the trimmed V and J ends, which lost 7 bases and 1 base, there was a span of 16 bases. CDR3 length equals 15 residues. For the CDR3, the DNA is TGTGCCAGCACTAAAACCGGGACGGCGAACACTGAAGCTTTCTTT. Protein product: CASTKTGTANTEAFF.

The rearrangement links TRBV7-2 to TRBJ2-7; a possible D gene is TRBD1 (6 bases). The ends were cut back, 2 bases at V and 0 bases at J, with 11 bases in the middle. Germline V gene data show CDR1 as SGHTA and CDR2 as FQGNSA. This CDR3 is 15 amino acids long. The chain's CDR3 is CASSLPTGASYEQYF. The DNA of the CDR3 is TGTGCCAGCAGCTTACCGACAGGCGCCTCCTACGAGCAGTACTTC.

V gene TRBV5-6 combines with J gene TRBJ2-2, with a tentative D call TRBD1 (6 bases). The CDR3 runs 13 residues. V was pared by 4 bases and J by 9 bases, with 13 bases between. Germline V gives CDR1 SGHDT, CDR2 YYEEEE. CDR3 loop: CASSPEGDRELFF. The CDR3 DNA follows: TGTGCCAGCAGCCCCGAGGGGGACAGGGAGCTGTTTTTT.

The CDR3 nucleotides are TGTGCCAGCTCACCGTTAGGAGATGAGCAGTTCTTC. Protein: CASSPLGDEQFF. The chain recombines TRBV18 with TRBJ2-1; D is uncertain. The V and J ends lost 3 bases and 8 bases respectively, with 8 bases between them. The length of the CDR3 is 12 residues. The germline CDR1 and CDR2 sequences are KGHSH and LQKENI.

The chain has TRBV4-1 and TRBJ2-2; 7 bases match TRBD1. V gave up 0 bases and J gave up 1 base; unmatched junction bases: 2. CDR3 length: 16 residues. Germline CDR1 reads MGHRA; CDR2 reads YSYEKL. The CDR3 here is CASSQDQGVNTGELFF. CDR3 coding DNA: TGCGCCAGCAGCCAAGATCAGGGGGTGAACACCGGGGAGCTGTTTTTT.

V gene TRBV5-1 combines with J gene TRBJ2-5; a possible D gene is TRBD2 (5 bases). Germline-derived CDR1 and CDR2 are SGHRS and YFSETQ. This CDR3 has 14 amino acids. Trimming left V 2 bases short and J 2 bases short, with 10 bases between. CDR3 protein: CASSFRTLQETQYF. The CDR3 DNA reads TGCGCCAGCAGCTTCCGGACTCTTCAAGAGACCCAGTACTTC. Full variable domain (outside the CDR3, taken from reference TRBV5-1 and TRBJ2-5): KAGVTQTPRYLIKTRGQQVTLSCSPISGHRSVSWYQQTPGQGLQFLFEYFSETQRNKGNFPGRFSGRQFSNSRSEMNVSTLELGDSALYLCASSFRTLQETQYFGPGTRLLVL.

The chain combines TRBV30 with TRBJ2-1; 7 nucleotides agree with TRBD2. The CDR3 consists of 15 residues. CDR1 and CDR2 (germline): GTSNPN, SVGIG (reference sequence). With V trimmed by 0 bases and J by 2 bases, 4 bases remained unmatched. The DNA for the CDR3 is TGTGCCTGGAGTGTTGGCCTAGCGGCCTACAATGAGCAGTTCTTC. It encodes CAWSVGLAAYNEQFF.

The gene calls are TRBV5-4 and TRBJ2-7; possibly TRBD2 for D (6 bases). The ends were cut back, 0 bases at V and 3 bases at J, with 13 bases in the middle. This CDR3 spans 15 amino acids. CDR1 and CDR2 from the germline V gene are SGHNT and YYREEE (reference sequence). Here the CDR3 DNA reads TGTGCCAGCAGCTTGGACGGGGGAGGAAACTACGAGCAGTACTTC. Its translation is CASSLDGGGNYEQYF.

The chain recombines TRBV9 with TRBJ2-1; TRBD1 agrees at 8 bases. Trimming cost V 1 base and J 0 bases; bases outside gene matches: 3. The length of the CDR3 is 16 residues. CDR1 and CDR2 (germline): SGDLS, YYNGEE. CDR3 sequence: CASSVLGQGSYNEQFF. In DNA form, the CDR3 reads TGTGCCAGCAGCGTACTCGGACAGGGCTCCTACAATGAGCAGTTCTTC.

CDR3 sequence reads: CASSTRTGHEAFF. In nucleotides, the CDR3 is TGTGCCAGCAGCACCAGGACAGGGCACGAAGCTTTCTTT. J is TRBJ1-1 and V is TRBV7-9; 8 nucleotides align to TRBD1. In germline, CDR1 is SEHNR, CDR2 FQNEAQ (reference sequence). V shed 5 bases and J 8 bases; nucleotides not matched to a gene: 7. The CDR3 runs to 13 residues.

This clone was observed a handful of times. The CDR3 coding sequence is TGTGCCAGCAGTGAGGTAGCCTTCCTCTCCTACAATGAGCAGTTCTTC. This codes for CASSEVAFLSYNEQFF. V is TRBV28 and J is TRBJ2-1, with unresolved D. V lost 5 bases, J lost 0 bases, and 14 bases lay in between. CDR3 length equals 16 residues. Per germline, CDR1 MDHEN and CDR2 SYDVKM.

The CDR3 sequence: CASSWGAGSGQFF. The CDR3 DNA is TGTGCCAGCAGCTGGGGGGCTGGAAGCGGGCAGTTCTTC. The chain carries TRBV5-6 and TRBJ2-1; D tentatively reads TRBD1 or TRBD2 (6 bases each). Germline-derived CDR1 and CDR2 are SGHDT and YYEEEE. V was shortened by 3 bases and J by 12 bases, with 16 bases between the two germline ends. This CDR3 spans 13 amino acids. The full variable domain, completed using reference TRBV5-6 and TRBJ2-1, is DAGVTQSPTHLIKTRGQQVTLRCSPKSGHDTVSWYQQALGQGPQFIFQYYEEEERQRGNFPDRFSGHQFPNYSSELNVNALLLGDSALYLCASSWGAGSGQFFGPGTRLTVL.

The rearrangement links TRBV5-1 to TRBJ2-7; D remains ambiguous. Germline CDR1 and CDR2: SGHRS and YFSETQ. The V end was cut by 6 bases, the J end by 0 bases, with 13 bases between. This CDR3 region has 14 residues. CDR3 in amino acids: CASNEDGFSYEQYF. The CDR3 DNA sequence: TGCGCCAGCAACGAGGACGGGTTCTCCTACGAGCAGTACTTC.

This chain's CDR3 is CASSIIGLGDTQYF. The CDR3, as DNA: TGTGCCAGTAGTATTATTGGTTTAGGAGATACGCAGTATTTT. The chain uses TRBV19 and TRBJ2-3; D remains ambiguous. Trimming cost V 3 bases and J 5 bases, with 12 bases left between them. The CDR3 runs to 14 residues. Germline V gene lookup returns CDR1 LNHDA and CDR2 SQIVND (reference sequence).

This chain uses TRBV27 with TRBJ2-7, with D perhaps TRBD2 (6 bases). Trimming cost V 4 bases and J 2 bases, with 12 bases left between them. Looked up from germline, CDR1 is MNHEY and CDR2 is SMNVEV (reference sequence). There are 14 residues in the CDR3. Here the CDR3 reads CASSSRTNPYEQYF. As DNA, the CDR3 is TGTGCCAGCAGTTCTAGGACTAACCCCTACGAGCAGTACTTC.

This chain uses TRBV5-6 with TRBJ1-2; the match to TRBD1 covers 11 bases. The germline CDR1 and CDR2 sequences are SGHDT and YYEEEE. This CDR3 contains 15 residues. The ends lost 4 bases at V and 7 bases at J; junction bases unmatched: 9. CDR3: CASSPGGQGGSGYTF. The CDR3, as DNA: TGTGCCAGCAGCCCCGGGGGACAGGGGGGAAGTGGCTACACCTTC. The entire variable domain, with the rest obtained from reference TRBV5-6 and TRBJ1-2, is as follows: DAGVTQSPTHLIKTRGQQVTLRCSPKSGHDTVSWYQQALGQGPQFIFQYYEEEERQRGNFPDRFSGHQFPNYSSELNVNALLLGDSALYLCASSPGGQGGSGYTFGSGTRLTVV.

This clone was found a few times. V usage is TRBV10-3 and J usage is TRBJ1-2; 8 nucleotides align to TRBD1. CDR3 length equals 14 residues. The germline gives CDR1 ENHRY, CDR2 SYGVKD. Unmatched junction bases numbered 6, after V lost 6 bases and J lost 3 bases. The CDR3 region has the DNA TGTGCCATCAGCGGACAGGGATTCGACTATGGCTACACCTTC. The encoded protein is CAISGQGFDYGYTF.